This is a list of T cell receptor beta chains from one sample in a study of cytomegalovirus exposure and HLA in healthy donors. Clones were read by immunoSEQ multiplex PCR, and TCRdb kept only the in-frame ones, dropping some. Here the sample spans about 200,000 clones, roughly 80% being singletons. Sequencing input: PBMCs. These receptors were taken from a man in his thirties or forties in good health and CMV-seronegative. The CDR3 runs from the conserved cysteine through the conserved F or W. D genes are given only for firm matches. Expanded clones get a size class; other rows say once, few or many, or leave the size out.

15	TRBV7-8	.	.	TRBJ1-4	TGTGCCAGCAGCGCCTTGGACTTAGGAGAAGAAAAACTGTTTTTT	CASSALDLGEEKLFF
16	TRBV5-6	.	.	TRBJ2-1	TGTGCCAGCAGCTTAAGTGGCGGTAGGTCCTACAATGAGCAGTTCTTC	CASSLSGGRSYNEQFF
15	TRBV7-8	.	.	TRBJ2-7	TGTGCCAGCAGCTTAGGCGGGGCCGATAACTACGAGCAGTACTTC	CASSLGGADNYEQYF
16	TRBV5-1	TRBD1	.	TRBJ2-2	TGCGCCAGCAGCCACCCTCAGGGGGCGGTCACCGGGGAGCTGTTTTTT	CASSHPQGAVTGELFF
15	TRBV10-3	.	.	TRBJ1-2	TGTGCCATCAGTGAGACTCCCCACGAGCTATATGGCTACACCTTC	CAISETPHELYGYTF
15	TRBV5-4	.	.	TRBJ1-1	TGTGCCAGCAGCTTGCTCCAGGCATCAGGCACTGAAGCTTTCTTT	CASSLLQASGTEAFF
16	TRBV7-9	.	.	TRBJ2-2	TGTGCCAGCAGCTTACAGGGAATGAGGAACACCGGGGAGCTGTTTTTT	CASSLQGMRNTGELFF
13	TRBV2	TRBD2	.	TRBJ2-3	TGTGCCAGCAGTGGGAGGCCGGCGGGAGAGCAGTATTTT	CASSGRPAGEQYF
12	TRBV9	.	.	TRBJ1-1	TGTGCCAGCAGCCCCGAAGGAGTTGAAGCTTTCTTT	CASSPEGVEAFF
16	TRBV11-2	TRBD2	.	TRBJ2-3	TGTGCCAGCGCGACCCGACTAGCGGATACGACAGATACGCAGTATTTT	CASATRLADTTDTQYF
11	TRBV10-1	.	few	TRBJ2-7	TGCGCCAGTTCCCAAAGCTCTCTTGTCCCATTC	CASSQSSLVPF
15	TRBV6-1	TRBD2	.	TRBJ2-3	TGTGCCAGCAGTGAACTAGCGGGGGGGGCCTTGAGGCAGTATTTT	CASSELAGGALRQYF
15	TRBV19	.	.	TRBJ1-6	TGTGCCAGTAGTATCGTCAGGGCAGGCAATTCACCCCTCCACTTT	CASSIVRAGNSPLHF
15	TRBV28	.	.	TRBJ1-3	TGTGCCAGCACCGGTCACGGGACAACAGGAAACACCATATATTTT	CASTGHGTTGNTIYF
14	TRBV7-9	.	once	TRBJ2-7	TGTGCCAGCAGCTTAGGGCTTGTGGGAGACGAGCAGTACTTC	CASSLGLVGDEQYF
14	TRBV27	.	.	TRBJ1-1	TGTGCCAGCAGTTGGTCACGTCAGGGCACTGAAGCTTTCTTT	CASSWSRQGTEAFF
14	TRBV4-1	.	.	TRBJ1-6	TGCGCCAGCAGCCAAGATGGCGGGCTTTCACCCCTCCACTTT	CASSQDGGLSPLHF
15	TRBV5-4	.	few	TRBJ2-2	TGTGCCAGCAGCTTGGGGGGACAGAACACCGGGGAGCTGTTTTTT	CASSLGGQNTGELFF
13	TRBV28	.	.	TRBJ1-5	TGTGCCAGTGGGGGGTATAGCAATCAGCCCCAGCATTTT	CASGGYSNQPQHF
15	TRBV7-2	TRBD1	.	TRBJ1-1	TGTGCCAGCAGCGCCCTAGACAGGGGAGGGACTGAAGCTTTCTTT	CASSALDRGGTEAFF
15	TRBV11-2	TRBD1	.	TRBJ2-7	TGTGCCAGCAGCTTATCCGGACAGGGTCCCTACGAGCAGTACTTC	CASSLSGQGPYEQYF
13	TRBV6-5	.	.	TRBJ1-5	TGTGCCAGCGGAGATCCGGGCAATCAGCCCCAGCATTTT	CASGDPGNQPQHF
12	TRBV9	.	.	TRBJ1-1	TGTGCCAGCAGCCAGACGGGAACTGAAGCTTTCTTT	CASSQTGTEAFF
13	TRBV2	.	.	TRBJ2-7	TGTGCCAGCCAGGGTACAAGCTCCTACGAGCAGTACTTC	CASQGTSSYEQYF
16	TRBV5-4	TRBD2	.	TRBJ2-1	TGTGCCAGCAGCAAACTAGCGGGGGGCAGGGGCAATGAGCAGTTCTTC	CASSKLAGGRGNEQFF
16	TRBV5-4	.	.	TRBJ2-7	TGTGCCAGCAGCGCTCCAGGGTTCTCGGACGGAGACGAGCAGTACTTC	CASSAPGFSDGDEQYF
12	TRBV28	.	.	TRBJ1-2	TGTGCCAGCAGACTTCCGGGGGGGGGCTACACCTTC	CASRLPGGGYTF
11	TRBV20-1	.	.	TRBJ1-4	TGCAGTGCTAGAGATGCCTATACCCTGTTTTTT	CSARDAYTLFF
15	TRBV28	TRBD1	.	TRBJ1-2	TGTGCCAGCAGTTCATACAGGGGGGCAAACGATGGCTACACCTTC	CASSSYRGANDGYTF
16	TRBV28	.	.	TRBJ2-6	TGTGCCAGCAGTTTTGGTGTCGGGGCGGGGGCCAGCGTCCTGACTTTC	CASSFGVGAGASVLTF
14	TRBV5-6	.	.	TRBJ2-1	TGTGCCAGCAGCTTGGGCCAGGACTACAATGAGCAGTTCTTC	CASSLGQDYNEQFF
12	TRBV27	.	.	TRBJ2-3	TGTGCCAGCAGTTTAAGGGGAGATACGCAGTATTTT	CASSLRGDTQYF
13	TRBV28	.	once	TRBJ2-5	TGTGCCAGCAGTTTATATCAGCAAGAGACCCAGTACTTC	CASSLYQQETQYF
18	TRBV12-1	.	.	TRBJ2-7	TGTGCCAGCAGCTTTGTTGGGACTAGCGGTGTTTGCTCCTACGAGCAGTACTTC	CASSFVGTSGVCSYEQYF
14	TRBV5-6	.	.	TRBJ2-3	TGTGCCAGCAGCTTGCGAGGAGGCACAGATACGCAGTATTTT	CASSLRGGTDTQYF
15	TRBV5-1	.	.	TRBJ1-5	TGCGCCAGCAGCTTGGCCGGGGAAAGCAATCAGCCCCAACATTTT	CASSLAGESNQPQHF
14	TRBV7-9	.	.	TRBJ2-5	TGTGCCAGCAGCCGTACCCGGACAGAAGAGACCCAGTACTTC	CASSRTRTEETQYF
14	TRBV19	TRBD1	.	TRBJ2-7	TGTGCCAGTAGTCAGGACAGGGGTTATGGCGAGCAGTACTTC	CASSQDRGYGEQYF
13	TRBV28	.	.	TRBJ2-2	TGTGCCAGCAGTCTACCGGGATTCGGGGAGCTGTTTTTT	CASSLPGFGELFF
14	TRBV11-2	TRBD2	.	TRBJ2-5	TGTGCCAGCAGCCCTAGCGGGGGGGTAGAGACCCAGTACTTC	CASSPSGGVETQYF